This T cell receptor beta chain was identified in a study of T cell repertoires in cytomegalovirus infection. Each CDR3 protein gets one entry after TCRdb re-called the reads with MiXCR. The sample shows about 570,000 distinct CDR3 sequences, under 45% of them seen only once. This clonotype was counted a few times. The antigen is unknown. Deletions cut 5 bases from V and 1 base from J, with 14 bases between. Germline assignment: CDR1 SEHNR and CDR2 FQNEAQ (reference sequence). The CDR3 has 16 residues. The receptor was isolated from a human donor in good health (CMV status not recorded). Some clones in this sample may be carry-over from other donors' samples. The chain carries TRBV7-9 and TRBJ2-2; D unresolved. Sequences were derived from cultured PBMCs, sampled from culture after CMV antigen stimulation. The CDR3, as DNA: TGTGCCAGCAGCCCCCCCAAAGGCGGGAACACCGGGGAGCTGTTTTTT. Its protein is CASSPPKGGNTGELFF.